This is a list of T cell receptor beta chains from one sample in a study of shared clonotypes between healthy human individuals. Generated by immunoSEQ multiplex PCR, the TCRdb table keeps only in-frame clones and is missing some. The sample contains approximately 330,000 clones, around four fifths of which appear only once. The sample consisted of memory CD4+ T cells sorted from blood. These receptors were collected from a man in his thirties or forties in good health. Each CDR3 is given with its conserved first and last residue. D genes are given only for firm matches. Rows give clone size only sometimes, using once, few, many, or a class for an expanded clone.

CDR3: CASSGRKRDGYTF; DNA: TGCGCCAGCAGTGGAAGGAAACGGGATGGCTACACCTTC; size: .; V: TRBV10-1; length: 13; D: .; J: TRBJ1-2
CDR3: CASSQAAAGDTQYF; DNA: TGTGCCAGCAGCCAGGCTGCGGCGGGGGATACGCAGTATTTT; size: .; V: TRBV5-4; length: 14; D: .; J: TRBJ2-3
CDR3: CASSRGRMYTDTQYF; DNA: TGTGCCAGCAGCCGCGGCCGTATGTACACAGATACGCAGTATTTT; size: .; V: TRBV11-3; length: 15; D: .; J: TRBJ2-3
CDR3: CASSLGGTGGYEQYF; DNA: TGCGCCAGCAGCTTGGGAGGGACAGGGGGCTACGAGCAGTACTTC; size: .; V: TRBV5-1; length: 15; D: TRBD1; J: TRBJ2-7
CDR3: CASRKTPYEQYF; DNA: TGTGCCAGCAGAAAGACACCCTACGAGCAGTACTTC; size: .; V: TRBV28; length: 12; D: .; J: TRBJ2-7
CDR3: CSVGGDSPFF; DNA: TGCAGCGTTGGGGGGGACAGCCCGTTCTTC; size: .; V: TRBV29-1; length: 10; D: .; J: TRBJ2-1
CDR3: CASRRTGNNQPQHF; DNA: TGTGCCAGCAGGAGGACAGGGAACAATCAGCCCCAGCATTTT; size: .; V: TRBV28; length: 14; D: TRBD1; J: TRBJ1-5
CDR3: CASSLARLGNEQFF; DNA: TGTGCCAGCAGCTTAGCGCGTTTGGGGAATGAGCAGTTCTTC; size: .; V: TRBV7-8; length: 14; D: .; J: TRBJ2-1
CDR3: CATSRATGLGEAFF; DNA: TGTGCCACCAGCAGAGCTACAGGGTTGGGTGAAGCTTTCTTT; size: .; V: TRBV15; length: 14; D: .; J: TRBJ1-1
CDR3: CASSRQQNSYEQYF; DNA: TGTGCCAGCAGCAGACAGCAGAACTCCTACGAGCAGTACTTC; size: .; V: TRBV7-2; length: 14; D: .; J: TRBJ2-7
CDR3: CASSPSSGSLNEQFF; DNA: TGCGCCAGCAGCCCTTCTAGCGGGAGTTTAAATGAGCAGTTCTTC; size: .; V: TRBV4-3; length: 15; D: TRBD2; J: TRBJ2-1
CDR3: CASSLALTSGANVLTF; DNA: TGTGCCAGCAGCTTAGCTCTCACCTCTGGGGCCAACGTCCTGACTTTC; size: .; V: TRBV11-2; length: 16; D: .; J: TRBJ2-6
CDR3: CASSSPGTDTQYF; DNA: TGTGCCAGCAGTTCCCCCGGCACGGATACGCAGTATTTT; size: .; V: TRBV6-5; length: 13; D: .; J: TRBJ2-3
CDR3: CASSHFLPTYPTDTQYF; DNA: TGCGCCAGCAGTCACTTTCTGCCCACCTACCCCACAGATACGCAGTATTTT; size: .; V: TRBV23-1; length: 17; D: .; J: TRBJ2-3
CDR3: CASSVVGGGETQYF; DNA: TGTGCCAGCAGCGTAGTAGGAGGGGGGGAGACCCAGTACTTC; size: .; V: TRBV9; length: 14; D: .; J: TRBJ2-5
CDR3: CASSFNGGGFNEQFF; DNA: TGCGCCAGCAGTTTTAATGGAGGCGGATTCAATGAGCAGTTCTTC; size: .; V: TRBV5-1; length: 15; D: .; J: TRBJ2-1
CDR3: CASSQDRDTEAFF; DNA: TGTGCCAGCAGCCAGGACAGGGACACTGAAGCTTTCTTT; size: .; V: TRBV7-3; length: 13; D: TRBD1; J: TRBJ1-1
CDR3: CASSLSGPGANVLTF; DNA: TGTGCCAGCAGTTTGTCGGGGCCCGGGGCCAACGTCCTGACTTTC; size: .; V: TRBV28; length: 15; D: .; J: TRBJ2-6
CDR3: CASSGQGGLETQYF; DNA: TGTGCCAGCAGTGGACAGGGGGGGTTGGAGACCCAGTACTTC; size: few; V: TRBV28; length: 14; D: TRBD1; J: TRBJ2-5
CDR3: CASSLLTSSSYEQYF; DNA: TGTGCCAGCAGCTTATTAACTAGTAGTTCCTACGAGCAGTACTTC; size: .; V: TRBV11-2; length: 15; D: .; J: TRBJ2-7
CDR3: CASSSPDGGRSPLHF; DNA: TGTGCCAGCAGCTCGCCGGATGGGGGCCGATCACCCCTCCACTTT; size: .; V: TRBV5-4; length: 15; D: .; J: TRBJ1-6
CDR3: CASSAMYTGELFF; DNA: TGTGCCAGCAGCGCTATGTACACCGGGGAGCTGTTTTTT; size: .; V: TRBV6-1; length: 13; D: .; J: TRBJ2-2
CDR3: CASNPGAILGYTF; DNA: TGTGCCAGCAACCCGGGAGCAATCCTTGGCTACACCTTC; size: .; V: TRBV7-9; length: 13; D: .; J: TRBJ1-2
CDR3: CASSLAWAGGYNEQFF; DNA: TGTGCCAGCAGCTTAGCTTGGGCGGGAGGTTACAATGAGCAGTTCTTC; size: few; V: TRBV7-9; length: 16; D: TRBD2; J: TRBJ2-1
CDR3: CASSLPRLAGGNEQFF; DNA: TGTGCCAGCAGCTTACCTCGACTAGCGGGAGGCAATGAGCAGTTCTTC; size: .; V: TRBV11-2; length: 16; D: TRBD2; J: TRBJ2-1
CDR3: CASSATSTDTQYF; DNA: TGCGCCAGCAGCGCGACTAGCACAGATACGCAGTATTTT; size: many; V: TRBV5-1; length: 13; D: .; J: TRBJ2-3
CDR3: CASSQRIDSYEQYF; DNA: TGTGCCAGCAGCCAGAGAATCGACTCCTACGAGCAGTACTTC; size: many; V: TRBV14; length: 14; D: .; J: TRBJ2-7
CDR3: CATSRHTTSSHEQFF; DNA: TGTGCCACCAGCAGACACACTACTAGCTCCCATGAGCAGTTCTTC; size: .; V: TRBV15; length: 15; D: .; J: TRBJ2-1
CDR3: CASSPQLQGSGYTF; DNA: TGTGCCAGCTCACCACAGCTCCAGGGTAGCGGCTACACCTTC; size: .; V: TRBV18; length: 14; D: .; J: TRBJ1-2
CDR3: CASSFRAGQPQHF; DNA: TGCGCCAGCAGCTTCCGGGCTGGCCAGCCCCAGCATTTT; size: .; V: TRBV5-1; length: 13; D: .; J: TRBJ1-5
CDR3: CASSLDGDRGYGYTF; DNA: TGTGCCAGCAGCTTAGACGGGGACAGGGGCTATGGCTACACCTTC; size: .; V: TRBV7-8; length: 15; D: TRBD1; J: TRBJ1-2
CDR3: CASSLAGGAEQFF; DNA: TGTGCCAGTAGTTTAGCGGGAGGGGCTGAGCAGTTCTTC; size: few; V: TRBV19; length: 13; D: TRBD2; J: TRBJ2-1
CDR3: CASSPRPPDSGTYEQYF; DNA: TGTGCCAGCAGTCCGCGGCCCCCGGACAGTGGAACCTACGAGCAGTACTTC; size: .; V: TRBV27; length: 17; D: .; J: TRBJ2-7
CDR3: CASSKGQGGYGYTF; DNA: TGTGCCAGCAGCAAGGGACAGGGGGGTTATGGCTACACCTTC; size: .; V: TRBV7-6; length: 14; D: TRBD1; J: TRBJ1-2
CDR3: CASTRDRVKGRTQYF; DNA: TGTGCCAGTACCCGGGACAGGGTAAAGGGACGTACGCAGTATTTT; size: .; V: TRBV19; length: 15; D: TRBD1; J: TRBJ2-3
CDR3: CASSLTQNYGYTF; DNA: TGTGCCAGCAGCTTGACCCAAAACTATGGCTACACCTTC; size: few; V: TRBV5-4; length: 13; D: .; J: TRBJ1-2
CDR3: CASSPAASIPGELFF; DNA: TGCGCCAGCAGCCCCGCCGCGAGTATTCCCGGGGAGCTGTTTTTT; size: .; V: TRBV5-1; length: 15; D: .; J: TRBJ2-2
CDR3: CASSQGTGGETQYF; DNA: TGCGCCAGCAGCCAAGGGACAGGGGGGGAGACCCAGTACTTC; size: few; V: TRBV4-3; length: 14; D: TRBD1; J: TRBJ2-5
CDR3: CASSYSRDPWGYTF; DNA: TGTGCCAGCAGCTATAGCCGGGACCCCTGGGGCTACACCTTC; size: .; V: TRBV5-5; length: 14; D: .; J: TRBJ1-2
CDR3: CASRLDKPGLAGEEQFF; DNA: TGTGCAAGTCGCTTAGACAAACCGGGACTAGCGGGAGAAGAGCAGTTCTTC; size: .; V: TRBV12-2; length: 17; D: .; J: TRBJ2-1
CDR3: CAWTRGGTHNYEQYF; DNA: TGTGCCTGGACTCGGGGGGGGACACACAACTACGAGCAGTACTTC; size: .; V: TRBV30; length: 15; D: TRBD2; J: TRBJ2-7
CDR3: CASSETPRDIQYF; DNA: TGTGCCAGCAGTGAGACCCCGCGGGACATTCAGTACTTC; size: .; V: TRBV6-5; length: 13; D: .; J: TRBJ2-4
CDR3: CASSPGGAGGPLASAQETQYF; DNA: TGCGCCAGCAGCCCCGGCGGAGCGGGAGGACCTCTTGCATCCGCGCAAGAGACCCAGTACTTC; size: .; V: TRBV4-1; length: 21; D: TRBD2; J: TRBJ2-5
CDR3: CATSRDYTEETQYF; DNA: TGTGCCACCAGCAGAGATTACACAGAAGAGACCCAGTACTTC; size: .; V: TRBV15; length: 14; D: .; J: TRBJ2-5
CDR3: CATRTTGGTEAFF; DNA: TGTGCCACCCGAACGACAGGGGGTACTGAAGCTTTCTTT; size: .; V: TRBV18; length: 13; D: TRBD1; J: TRBJ1-1
CDR3: CASSQPGQGAVEQYF; DNA: TGTGCCAGCAGCCAACCGGGACAGGGGGCTGTCGAGCAGTACTTC; size: .; V: TRBV4-2; length: 15; D: TRBD1; J: TRBJ2-7
CDR3: CASRRDRVANEKLFF; DNA: TGTGCCAGCAGGAGGGACAGGGTAGCTAATGAAAAACTGTTTTTT; size: .; V: TRBV2; length: 15; D: TRBD1; J: TRBJ1-4
CDR3: CASSLVTGTGAYEQYF; DNA: TGCGCCAGCAGCTTGGTCACCGGGACAGGGGCCTACGAGCAGTACTTC; size: .; V: TRBV5-1; length: 16; D: TRBD1; J: TRBJ2-7
CDR3: CASSPAADTYNEQFF; DNA: TGTGCCAGCAGCCCCGCGGCAGACACTTACAATGAGCAGTTCTTC; size: .; V: TRBV5-4; length: 15; D: .; J: TRBJ2-1
CDR3: CASSDRGIPSGANVLTF; DNA: TGTGCCAGCAGTGACAGGGGAATCCCCTCTGGGGCCAACGTCCTGACTTTC; size: once; V: TRBV27; length: 17; D: TRBD1; J: TRBJ2-6
CDR3: CASSPIISRSSYEQYF; DNA: TGTGCCAGCAGCCCCATTATTTCGCGTAGCTCCTACGAGCAGTACTTC; size: .; V: TRBV7-2; length: 16; D: .; J: TRBJ2-7